The 17 T cell receptor beta chains presented below share a single source sample, sequenced in a study of CD8+ T cells in alopecia areata. RNA, once extracted, was reverse transcribed into cDNA for use as the sequencing template. Sequenced by immunoSEQ multiplex PCR; TCRdb stores in-frame clones only, minus some. There are around 9,600 clones in the sample, none observed a single time. Cell sorting was performed on pooled cutaneous lymph node cells with CD4, CD8alpha, NKG2D, NKG2ACE and other markers. Sequenced sample: CD8+ T cells sorted from a lymph node. The receptors originated from a C3H/HeJ mouse with alopecia areata. This mouse strain has H2-k as its MHC haplotype.

This clone was detected many times. Germline and genes: mouse. The read terminates 4 residues ahead of where the CDR3 ends, so the germline J gene completes it. The genes are TRBV5 and TRBJ2-1; 9 bases are shared with TRBD2. V lost 2 bases, J lost 6 bases, and 5 bases stayed unmatched. The CDR3 contains 15 residues. Germline-derived CDR1 and CDR2 are LGHNA and YNLKQL (reference sequence). Incomplete CDR3 DNA: TGTGCCAGCAGCCAACATCCGGGACTGGGTGCT. Translation: CASSQHPGLGA. The entire CDR3 reads CASSQHPGLGAEQFF.

This clone was counted at least ten times. Gene names are the mouse ones. The read finishes 4 residues shy of the CDR3 end, and the germline J gene is used to complete it. V is TRBV13-2 and J is TRBJ2-7; 10 bases map to TRBD2. V gave up 4 bases and J gave up 3 bases; unmatched junction bases: 1. CDR1 and CDR2 (germline): NNHNN, SYGAGS (reference sequence). This CDR3 is 13 amino acids long. The CDR3 loop is CASGRLGGYEQYF. The CDR3 bases that were read are TGTGCCAGCGGTCGACTGGGGGGCTAT.

By proportion, this clone is medium-sized. The genes are named according to mouse. This CDR3 is CASSLSVGRGHEQYF. Partial CDR3 DNA: TGTGCCAGCAGCTTAAGTGTTGGCAGGGGGCAT. V is TRBV3 and J is TRBJ2-7; 8 bases are shared with TRBD1. The read comes to an end 4 residues before the CDR3 does, leaving the germline J gene to fill in the end. The CDR3 sequence is 15 residues long. Germline-derived CDR1 and CDR2 are SNHLY and FYNGKV (reference sequence).

This clone was counted ten times or more. All gene names here are mouse names. Read sequence stops 4 residues before the CDR3 end, and the germline J gene provides the missing end. V usage is TRBV13-2 and J usage is TRBJ2-3; TRBD2 agrees at 8 bases. This CDR3 spans 15 amino acids. Germline trimming cut 2 bases from V and 0 bases from J; bases unmatched to any gene: 2. Germline V gives CDR1 NNHNN, CDR2 SYGAGS (reference sequence). CDR3 DNA, as far as it was read: TGTGCCAGCGGTGACTGGGGGGCTAGTGCAGAA. Translating gives CASGDWGASAE. The full CDR3 reads CASGDWGASAETLYF.

This clone has at least ten counts. Germline and genes: mouse. The read gets to within 4 residues of the CDR3 end, and the germline J gene fills in the rest. This rearrangement joins TRBV19 to TRBJ1-1; possibly TRBD1 for D (6 bases). CDR3 length: 13 residues. Trimming cost V 3 bases and J 1 base, with 7 bases left between them. Germline assignment: CDR1 FNHDT and CDR2 SITEND (reference sequence). This CDR3 is CASSRDKNTEVFF. The covered CDR3 bases are TGTGCCAGCAGTAGGGACAAAAACACA.

This clone was seen many times. Mouse gene names and germline throughout. The CDR3 is cut off 4 residues early in the read; its end comes from the germline J gene. The V and J genes are TRBV12-1 and TRBJ2-7; TRBD2 aligns across 10 bases. CDR1 SGHSN and CDR2 HYEKVE come from the germline V gene. The CDR3 sequence is 14 residues long. The CDR3 loop reads CASSHGTGAYEQYF. CDR3 DNA (partial): TGTGCCAGCTCCCACGGGACTGGGGCGTAT.

In its sample, this clone was seen many times. Gene names denote mouse genes. Read data end 4 residues before the CDR3 end; the end is taken from the germline J gene. The chain carries TRBV19 and TRBJ2-7; 9 nucleotides line up with TRBD2. The V gene's germline CDR1 is FNHDT and CDR2 SITEND (reference sequence). This CDR3 comprises 12 residues. The CDR3 protein is CASSGTGYEQYF. CDR3 DNA (partial): TGTGCCAGCAGTGGGACTGGGTAT.

This clone has at least ten counts. The genes and germline here are from mouse. Incomplete CDR3 DNA: TGTGCCAGCAGTATAACAGGCCCAAACACA. Translated, it gives CASSITGPNT. The CDR3 as a whole reads CASSITGPNTEVFF. V gene TRBV19 combines with J gene TRBJ1-1, with D maybe TRBD1 (5 bases). The CDR3 extends 4 residues past the end of the read, so its final part is completed from the germline J gene. The ends were cut back, 1 base at V and 0 bases at J, with 7 bases in the middle. The CDR3 runs 14 residues. CDR1 FNHDT and CDR2 SITEND come from the germline V gene (reference sequence).

This clone was found a few times. These gene names are mouse names. Coverage ceases 4 residues before the CDR3 finishes, and the germline J gene fills in the end. The genes are TRBV13-3 and TRBJ2-2; D possibly corresponds to TRBD1 (5 bases). Germline V gene lookup returns CDR1 NNHDY and CDR2 SYVADS. V lost 5 bases, J lost 0 bases, and 8 bases lay in between. The CDR3 has 14 amino acids. The CDR3: CASRETANTGQLYF. The covered CDR3 bases are TGTGCCAGCAGGGAGACAGCAAACACCGGG.

This clone was seen repeatedly, ten times or more. Gene labels here are mouse ones. The missing CDR3 end, 4 residues past where the read stops, is filled in from the germline J gene. The V gene is TRBV13-1, the J gene TRBJ2-5; 9 bases map to TRBD2. The CDR3 contains 15 residues. Germline assignment: CDR1 NSHNY and CDR2 SYGAGN. Trimming cost V 3 bases and J 2 bases; bases outside gene matches: 4. CDR3 sequence: CASSGDWGPQDTQYF. The part of the CDR3 DNA that was read is TGTGCCAGCAGTGGAGACTGGGGGCCCCAAGAC.

Notes on this clone: The germline and genes are mouse ones. The sequenced fragment ends 4 residues before the CDR3 boundary, so the rest is inferred from the germline J gene. This chain uses TRBV19 with TRBJ2-1, with TRBD2 identical over 9 bases. The CDR3 sequence is 13 residues long. Germline values: CDR1 FNHDT, CDR2 SITEND (reference sequence). V was pared by 5 bases and J by 3 bases, with 0 bases of the junction left unmatched. The CDR3 spells CASRDWGYAEQFF. The sequenced CDR3 bases are TGTGCCAGCAGGGACTGGGGCTATGCT.

This clone was seen ten or more times. Mouse gene names apply. The read terminates 4 residues ahead of where the CDR3 ends, so the germline J gene completes it. The rearrangement joins TRBV29 to TRBJ1-2, with TRBD1 matching 7 bases. V was clipped by 5 bases and J by 0 bases; unmatched bases: 3. CDR1 and CDR2 (germline): MSHET, SYDVDS. This CDR3 contains 14 residues. This chain's CDR3 is CASSPTGTNSDYTF. The DNA read from the CDR3 is TGTGCTAGCAGTCCGACAGGGACAAACTCC.

Many counts were recorded for this clone. Any gene name here is a mouse gene name. The read terminates 4 residues ahead of where the CDR3 ends, so the germline J gene completes it. The gene calls are TRBV19 and TRBJ2-7; 11 bases are shared with TRBD2. CDR3 length: 13 residues. Per germline, CDR1 FNHDT and CDR2 SITEND (reference sequence). The DNA read from the CDR3 is TGTGCCAGCAGCCGGGACTGGGGGTAT. It translates to CASSRDWGY. The CDR3 in its entirety is CASSRDWGYEQYF. The variable domain in full, completed from reference TRBV19 and TRBJ2-7, reads GGIITQTPKFLIGQEGQKLTLKCQQNFNHDTMYWYRQDSGKGLRLIYYSITENDLQKGDLSEGYDASREKKSSFSLTVTSAQKNEMAVFLCASSRDWGYEQYFGPGTRLTVL.

In its sample, this clone is medium-sized. Each gene name is a mouse one. The CDR3 reads CASSDAPGTNNYAEQFF. The sequenced CDR3 bases are TGTGCCAGCAGTGATGCACCCGGGACAAATAACTATGCT. V gene TRBV13-3 combines with J gene TRBJ2-1; TRBD1 might be the D (6 bases). The sequenced fragment ends 4 residues before the CDR3 boundary, so the rest is inferred from the germline J gene. The CDR3 totals 17 residues. Germline V gene sequence: CDR1 NNHDY, CDR2 SYVADS. Trimming removed 0 bases at V and 0 bases at J, with 13 bases between.

This clone rates as medium-sized. Genes here carry mouse names. The read finishes 4 residues shy of the CDR3 end, and the germline J gene is used to complete it. The V call is TRBV13-3, the J call TRBJ2-7; D is ambiguous. CDR1 is NNHDY, CDR2 SYVADS, per germline. V lost 5 bases and J lost 0, with 9 bases in between. This CDR3 contains 13 residues. The CDR3 loop is CASRTLSSYEQYF. The part of the CDR3 DNA that was read is TGTGCCAGCAGGACATTGAGCTCCTAT.

Many counts were recorded for this clone. Gene names denote mouse genes. The DNA ends 4 residues before the CDR3 does, and the rest of the CDR3 is filled in from the germline J gene. Other DNA sequences in this sample translate to the same CDR3. The V and J genes are TRBV13-3 and TRBJ2-1; D is possibly TRBD2 (6 bases). V gave up 1 base and J gave up 4 bases, with 9 bases separating them. Per the germline V gene, CDR1 is NNHDY and CDR2 is SYVADS. The CDR3 runs to 14 residues. The part of the CDR3 DNA that was read is TGTGCCAGCAGTGATCCTGGGGCGTATGCT. This translates into CASSDPGAYA. The complete CDR3 sequence is CASSDPGAYAEQFF.

The sample holds many counts of this clone. Genes and germline are mouse. The read ends 4 residues shy of where the CDR3 ends; the end is completed using the germline J gene. This chain joins TRBV13-2 and TRBJ2-5, with unresolved D. Germline-derived CDR1 and CDR2 are NNHNN and SYGAGS (reference sequence). CDR3 length: 14 residues. Deletions cut 0 bases from V and 2 bases from J, with 7 bases between. The CDR3 sequence: CASGDAHIQDTQYF. CDR3 DNA (partial): TGTGCCAGCGGTGATGCACACATCCAAGAC.